This TCR beta chain was captured in a study of regulatory T cells in long-lasting Graves disease (dated by TCRdb to about 2021). For the study in its entirety: To count as having persistent Graves' disease, a patient had to have received antithyroid drug treatment for over 5 years with TSH receptor autoantibodies remaining persistently positive. Peripheral blood TCR sequencing and RNA sequencing compared persistent Graves' disease patients with newly diagnosed Graves' disease patients. The study was registered as a clinical trial and conducted in China. TCR sequencing covered around 13 persistent and about 20 newly diagnosed Graves' disease patients, some 33 samples in total. Persistent Graves' disease patients in the clinical cohort had taken antithyroid drugs for approximately 10 years on average. Overall study results and their limits: Lower TCR Shannon entropy and fewer highly expanded clones were observed in persistent Graves' disease patients than in newly diagnosed patients, which suggested clonal expansion. Persistent patients shared more public clonotypes among themselves (roughly 2,700) than newly diagnosed patients did (roughly 910). Peripheral blood alone was examined, since thyroid tissue, which constituted the primary lesion, could not be accessed. Only the TCR beta chain was sequenced and analyzed. The authors noted that the small sample size was a limitation that may lower accuracy. Persistent disease showed preferential use of TRBV28, TRBJ1-2 and TRBJ2-5, whereas newly diagnosed disease favored TRBV20-1 and TRBJ2-1.

A remark on this clonotype: Its antigen remains undetermined. This CDR3 is missing its conserved last phenylalanine or tryptophan, likely due to a read error.

To prepare the library, multiplex PCR was applied. The reads were generated on an Illumina HiSeq 4000. TCR beta libraries were built with iRepertoire HTBI primers and Arm-PCR amplification of CDR3 regions. Before sequencing, the PCR products went through gel purification. As for how the authors treated the data: Gene usage analysis of CDR3 amino acid clonotypes relied on the approximately 60 TRBV and 15 or so TRBJ segments identified across samples. Filtered high-quality paired reads were merged into contigs using COPE and FqMerger. BLAST was used to align contigs to IMGT TRBV, TRBD and TRBJ reference genes, with CDR3 defined following IMGT. Highly expanded clones were defined as clonotypes with a frequency above 0.1%. Shannon entropy was used to measure repertoire diversity, and the Gini coefficient was used to measure V-J evenness. Clonotypes shared by more than one individual were considered public. TCRdb reprocessed the public reads (quality trimming at Q25 with fastp, clone calling with MiXCR) and kept in-frame beta chains. Entries that share a CDR3 protein sequence are merged under the most common genes and DNA. The V and J calls were not made by the authors but by TCRdb's processing. This sample is represented by 400,000 to 500,000 distinct CDR3 sequences; 22% of them were singletons. 10% to 15% of the sample is taken by the ten largest.

Trimming takes 3 bases from V and 0 bases from J, and the germline ends sit 24 bases apart. For CDR1 and CDR2, the germline V gene lists MNHNS and SASEGT. The CDR3 is 19 amino acids long, termini counted. Only the CDR3 region is kept as DNA, spanning 57 bases read in frame from base 1. The time point label, as the study defines it: persistent/refractory GD, antithyroid drugs over 5 years with positive TRAb. For both TCR sequencing and RNA sequencing, RNA was extracted from PBMCs in TRIzol. The diagnosis of Graves' disease was made according to American Thyroid Association guidelines. Recruitment of patients was carried out at an endocrinology department in Xi'an, China. Each patient gave approximately 10 milliliters of peripheral blood, collected in an EDTA anticoagulant tube. PBMCs were isolated by Ficoll Paque Plus density gradient separation without further T cell sorting. An Agilent 2100 Bioanalyzer and agarose gel were used to check RNA quality, while a NanoDrop 2000 measured RNA concentration.

The material was peripheral blood mononuclear cells (PBMCs), obtained when the disease was refractory, from a patient treated with antithyroid drugs. This TCR was sampled from a female donor with Graves disease. This receptor chain uses TRBV6-1 and TRBJ2-7; the D call could be TRBD1 or TRBD2, with each sharing 5 bases. The CDR3 region reads CASSDPFLSLRGTSYEQYL. The nucleotide sequence reads as follows: TGTGCCAGCAGTGACCCTTTCTTGTCCTTGAGGGGTACCTCCTACGAGCAGTACCTC.